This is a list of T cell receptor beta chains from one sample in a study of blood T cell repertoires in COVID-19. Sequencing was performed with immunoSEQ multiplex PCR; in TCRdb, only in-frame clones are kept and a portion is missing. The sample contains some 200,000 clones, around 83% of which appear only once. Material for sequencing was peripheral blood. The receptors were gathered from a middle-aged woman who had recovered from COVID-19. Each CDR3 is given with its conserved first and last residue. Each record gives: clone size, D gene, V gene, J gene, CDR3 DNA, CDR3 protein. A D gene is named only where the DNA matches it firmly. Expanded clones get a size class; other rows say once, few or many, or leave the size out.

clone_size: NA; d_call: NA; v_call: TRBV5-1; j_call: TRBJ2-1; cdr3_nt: TGCGCCAGCAGCTTGGATTCTCTCAATGAGCAGTTCTTC; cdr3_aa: CASSLDSLNEQFF
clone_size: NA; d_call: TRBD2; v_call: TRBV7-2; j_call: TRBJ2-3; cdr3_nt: TGTGCCAGCAGCCCGGGGACTAGCGGGACAGATACGCAGTATTTT; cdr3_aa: CASSPGTSGTDTQYF
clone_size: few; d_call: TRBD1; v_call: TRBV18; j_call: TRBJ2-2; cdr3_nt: TGTGCCAGCTCACCACCGTCAGGGGGCAACACCGGGGAGCTGTTTTTT; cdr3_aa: CASSPPSGGNTGELFF
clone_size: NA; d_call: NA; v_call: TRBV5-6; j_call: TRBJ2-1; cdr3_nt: TGTGCCAGCAGCGGGGCGTTAAATGAGCAGTTCTTC; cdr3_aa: CASSGALNEQFF
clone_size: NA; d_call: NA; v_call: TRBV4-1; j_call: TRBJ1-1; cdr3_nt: TGCGCCAGCAGCCAAGATCAAGGGGGGAACACTGAAGCTTTCTTT; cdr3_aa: CASSQDQGGNTEAFF
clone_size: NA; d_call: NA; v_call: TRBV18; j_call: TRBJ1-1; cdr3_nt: TGTGCCAGCTCCCTCTCGAGGGAGAGCACTGAAGCTTTCTTT; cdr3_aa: CASSLSRESTEAFF
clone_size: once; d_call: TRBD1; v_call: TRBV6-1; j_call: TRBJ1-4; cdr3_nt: TGTGCCAGCAGTGAAAGGACAGGGGGCCCTGAAAAACTGTTTTTT; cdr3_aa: CASSERTGGPEKLFF
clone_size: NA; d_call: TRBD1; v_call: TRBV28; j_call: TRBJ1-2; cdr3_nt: TGTGCCAGCATACCGGGACAGGGGGCGCAAGGAGTTGGCTACACCTTC; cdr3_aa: CASIPGQGAQGVGYTF
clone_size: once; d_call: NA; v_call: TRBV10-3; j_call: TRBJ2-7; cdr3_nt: TGTGCCATCGCTGCTCAGGGTGAGACCTACGAGCAGTACTTC; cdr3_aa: CAIAAQGETYEQYF
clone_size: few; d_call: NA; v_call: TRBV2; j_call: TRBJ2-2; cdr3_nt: TGTGCCAGCAGGAAAGGACTTTGGGCGAACACCGGGGAGCTGTTTTTT; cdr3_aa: CASRKGLWANTGELFF
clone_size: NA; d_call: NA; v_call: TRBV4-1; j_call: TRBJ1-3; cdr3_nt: TGCGCCAGCAGCCAAGAATACACAGCTGGAAACACCATATATTTT; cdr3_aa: CASSQEYTAGNTIYF
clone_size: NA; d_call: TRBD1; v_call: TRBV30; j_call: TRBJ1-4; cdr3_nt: TGTGCCTGGAGCGATGGACAGGGGCGAAAGAATGAAAAACTGTTTTTT; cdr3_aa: CAWSDGQGRKNEKLFF
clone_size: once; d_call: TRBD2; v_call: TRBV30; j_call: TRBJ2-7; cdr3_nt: TGTGCCTGTAAGCGGGGGCCGAGCTCCTACGAGCAGTACTTC; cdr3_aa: CACKRGPSSYEQYF
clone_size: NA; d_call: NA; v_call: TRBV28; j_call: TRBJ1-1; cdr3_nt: TGTGCCAGCAGCCAAAATGGGGCAGGGGCCCTAGGAGAAGCTTTCTTT; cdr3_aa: CASSQNGAGALGEAFF
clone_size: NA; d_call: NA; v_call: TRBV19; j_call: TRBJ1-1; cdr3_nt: TGTGCCAGTAGTATAGCCAGGGACACTGAAGCTTTCTTT; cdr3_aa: CASSIARDTEAFF
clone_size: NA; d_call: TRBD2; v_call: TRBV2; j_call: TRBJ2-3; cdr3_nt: TGTGCCAGCAAGGGACTAGCAGGGACAGATACGCAGTATTTT; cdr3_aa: CASKGLAGTDTQYF
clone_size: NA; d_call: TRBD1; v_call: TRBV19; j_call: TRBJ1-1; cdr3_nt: TGTGCCAGTTTATCGGACAGGGGGCGCTTCACTGAAGCTTTCTTT; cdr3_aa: CASLSDRGRFTEAFF
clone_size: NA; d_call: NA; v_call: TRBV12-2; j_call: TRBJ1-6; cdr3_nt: TGTGCAAGTCGTCTGGAGCCTAATTCACCCCTCCACTTT; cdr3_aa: CASRLEPNSPLHF
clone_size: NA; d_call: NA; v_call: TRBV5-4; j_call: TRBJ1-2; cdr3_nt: TGTGCCACCACACGAAGAACTAACTATGGCTACACCTTC; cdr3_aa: CATTRRTNYGYTF
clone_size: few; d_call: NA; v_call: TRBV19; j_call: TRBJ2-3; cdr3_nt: TGTGCCAGTAGTATAGTCGCAGACACAGATACGCAGTATTTT; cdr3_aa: CASSIVADTDTQYF
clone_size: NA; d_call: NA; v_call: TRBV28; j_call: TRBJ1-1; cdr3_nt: TGTGCCAGCAGGTATAGCAACGGGGGGGCTGAAGCTTTCTTT; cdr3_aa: CASRYSNGGAEAFF
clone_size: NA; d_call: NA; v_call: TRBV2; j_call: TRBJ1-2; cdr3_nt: TGTGCCAGCATGGACAGTTGGGGCGGTGGTGGCTACACCTTC; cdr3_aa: CASMDSWGGGGYTF
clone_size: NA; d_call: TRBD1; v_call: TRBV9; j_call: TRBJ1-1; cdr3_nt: TGTGCCAGCAGCGTTTTGACAGGGAGTGCCACTGAAGCTTTCTTT; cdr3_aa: CASSVLTGSATEAFF
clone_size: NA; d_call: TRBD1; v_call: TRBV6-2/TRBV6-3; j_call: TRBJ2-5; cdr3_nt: TGTGCCAGCAGTTCAGGACAGGCCCAAGAGACCCAGTACTTC; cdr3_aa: CASSSGQAQETQYF
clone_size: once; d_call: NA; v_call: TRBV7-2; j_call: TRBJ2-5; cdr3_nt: TGTGCCAGCAGCACCCAAACCCCAGGGTATCAAGAGACCCAGTACTTC; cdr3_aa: CASSTQTPGYQETQYF
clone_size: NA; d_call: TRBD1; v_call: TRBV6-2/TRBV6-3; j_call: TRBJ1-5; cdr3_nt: TGTGCCAGCAGTAAATATGGGACAGCGAGCAATCAGCCCCAGCATTTT; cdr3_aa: CASSKYGTASNQPQHF
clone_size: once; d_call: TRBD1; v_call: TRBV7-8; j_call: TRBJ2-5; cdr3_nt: TGTGCCAGCAGCCTAGGGACAGGCGTTGACATTTTAGGAGAGACCCAGTACTTC; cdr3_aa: CASSLGTGVDILGETQYF
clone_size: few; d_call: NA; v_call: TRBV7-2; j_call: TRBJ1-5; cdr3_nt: TGTGCCAGCAGCTTAGTAGCCCCTAATCAGCCCCAGCATTTT; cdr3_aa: CASSLVAPNQPQHF
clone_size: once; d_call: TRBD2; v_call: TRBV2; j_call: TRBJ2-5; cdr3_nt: TGTGCCAGCAGACGTAGAACCTCAGCGGGGGGGGAAGAGACCCAGTACTTC; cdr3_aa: CASRRRTSAGGEETQYF
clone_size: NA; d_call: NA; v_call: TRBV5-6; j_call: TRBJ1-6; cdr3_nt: TGTGCCAGCAGCACATTCCGGACAGCTGTTAATTCACCCCTCCACTTT; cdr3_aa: CASSTFRTAVNSPLHF
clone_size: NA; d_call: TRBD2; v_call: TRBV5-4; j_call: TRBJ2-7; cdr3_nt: TGTGCCAGCAGCCAGCCGGGACTAGATTACGAGCAGTACTTC; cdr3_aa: CASSQPGLDYEQYF
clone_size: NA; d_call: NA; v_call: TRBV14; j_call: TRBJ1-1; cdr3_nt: TGTGCCAGCAGCCGAACCCTCGGGGAAGGAACCGAAGCTTTCTTT; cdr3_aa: CASSRTLGEGTEAFF
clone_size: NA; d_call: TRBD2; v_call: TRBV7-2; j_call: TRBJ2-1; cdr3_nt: TGTGCCAGCAGCTTAGAGAGCGGGGCCGGCTCCTACAATGAGCAGTTCTTC; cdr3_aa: CASSLESGAGSYNEQFF
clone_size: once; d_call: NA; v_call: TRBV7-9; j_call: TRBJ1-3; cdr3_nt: TGTGCCTCGACACCGAGCTCTGGAAACACCATATATTTT; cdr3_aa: CASTPSSGNTIYF
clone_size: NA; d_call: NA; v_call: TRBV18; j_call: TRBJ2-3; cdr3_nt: TGTGCCAGCTCTCCCAACCCTCCTAGAACAGATACGCAGTATTTT; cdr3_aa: CASSPNPPRTDTQYF
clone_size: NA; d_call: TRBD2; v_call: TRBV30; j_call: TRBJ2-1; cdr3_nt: TGTGCCTGGAGTCCCGGGACTAGGAGGGAGCAGTTCTTC; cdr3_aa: CAWSPGTRREQFF
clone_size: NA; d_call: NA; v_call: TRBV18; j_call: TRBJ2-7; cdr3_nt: TGTGCCAGCTCACCACCTAATACTAGGACCTACGAGCAGTACTTC; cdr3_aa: CASSPPNTRTYEQYF
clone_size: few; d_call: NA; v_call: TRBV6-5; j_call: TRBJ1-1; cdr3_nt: TGTGCCAGCAGTCCCGGCTCTAGCCGAGCTGAAGCTTTCTTT; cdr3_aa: CASSPGSSRAEAFF
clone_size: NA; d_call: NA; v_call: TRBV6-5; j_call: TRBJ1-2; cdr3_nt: TGTGCCAGCAGTTACGACAGTCCTAACTATGGCTACACCTTC; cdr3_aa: CASSYDSPNYGYTF
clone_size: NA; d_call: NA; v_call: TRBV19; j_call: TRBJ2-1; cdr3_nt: TGTGCCAGTAGTATAAATCAGGGTAGGAACAATGAGCAGTTCTTC; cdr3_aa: CASSINQGRNNEQFF
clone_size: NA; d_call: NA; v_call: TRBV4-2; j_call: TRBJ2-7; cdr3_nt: TGTGCCAGCAGCCAAGCCAGGGTCTACGAGCAGTACTTC; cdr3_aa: CASSQARVYEQYF
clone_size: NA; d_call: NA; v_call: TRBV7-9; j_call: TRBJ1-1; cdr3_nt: TGTGCCAGCAGCTTTCCGGGGGCTGAAGCTTTCTTT; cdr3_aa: CASSFPGAEAFF
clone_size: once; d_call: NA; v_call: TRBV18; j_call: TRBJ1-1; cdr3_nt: TGTGCCAGCTCCAGCGGGCTGAACACTGAAGCTTTCTTT; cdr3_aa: CASSSGLNTEAFF
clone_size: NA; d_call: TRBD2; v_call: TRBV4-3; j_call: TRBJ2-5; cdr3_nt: TGCGCCAGCAGCCAAGGAACTAGCGGGGGGCAAGAGACCCAGTACTTC; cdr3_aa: CASSQGTSGGQETQYF
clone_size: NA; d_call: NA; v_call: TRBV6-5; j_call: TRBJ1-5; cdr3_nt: TGTGCCAGCAGTTCTGACGGTGGCGCGGTGCCCCAGCATTTT; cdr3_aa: CASSSDGGAVPQHF